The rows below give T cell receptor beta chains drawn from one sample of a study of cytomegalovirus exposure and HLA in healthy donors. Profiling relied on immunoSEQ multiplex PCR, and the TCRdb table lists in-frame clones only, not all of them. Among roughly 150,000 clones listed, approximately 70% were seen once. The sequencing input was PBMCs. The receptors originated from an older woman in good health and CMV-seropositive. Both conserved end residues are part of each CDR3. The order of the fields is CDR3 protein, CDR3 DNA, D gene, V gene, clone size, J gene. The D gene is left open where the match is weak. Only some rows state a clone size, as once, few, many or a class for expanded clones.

CASSGTLETQYF | TGCGCCAGCAGTGGGACTTTGGAGACCCAGTACTTC | NA | TRBV5-1 | NA | TRBJ2-5
CASIPGQGMETQYF | TGTGCCAGCATCCCGGGACAGGGAATGGAGACCCAGTACTTC | TRBD1 | TRBV7-9 | once | TRBJ2-5
CASSQQQGSETQYF | TGTGCCAGCAGCCAGCAACAGGGGTCAGAGACCCAGTACTTC | TRBD1 | TRBV4-2 | NA | TRBJ2-5
CAWSGVGSFTEAFF | TGTGCCTGGAGTGGGGTCGGGAGTTTCACTGAAGCTTTCTTT | NA | TRBV30 | NA | TRBJ1-1
CASSSTGIYEKLFF | TGTGCCAGTAGTTCTACAGGGATATATGAAAAACTGTTTTTT | NA | TRBV19 | NA | TRBJ1-4
CASSLAPTESSYEQYF | TGCGCCAGCAGCTTGGCACCGACTGAAAGCTCCTACGAGCAGTACTTC | NA | TRBV5-1 | few | TRBJ2-7
CSVERANTEAFF | TGCAGCGTTGAACGAGCGAACACTGAAGCTTTCTTT | NA | TRBV29-1 | NA | TRBJ1-1
CASSIVQGQNYGYTF | TGTGCCAGTAGTATAGTCCAGGGACAAAACTATGGCTACACCTTC | NA | TRBV19 | NA | TRBJ1-2
CASRYPPGRVNTEAFF | TGTGCCAGCAGGTACCCCCCGGGCAGGGTGAACACTGAAGCTTTCTTT | NA | TRBV28 | NA | TRBJ1-1
CASSLGSGQQETQYF | TGCGCCAGCAGCTTAGGTTCAGGACAGCAAGAGACCCAGTACTTC | NA | TRBV5-1 | few | TRBJ2-5
CASRGTGDQPQHF | TGTGCCAGCAGGGGGACAGGGGATCAGCCCCAGCATTTT | TRBD1 | TRBV2 | NA | TRBJ1-5
CAWSGRTGNSPLHF | TGTGCCTGGTCAGGGAGGACAGGGAATTCACCCCTCCACTTT | TRBD1 | TRBV30 | NA | TRBJ1-6
CASSETVNTEAFF | TGTGCCAGCAGCGAAACAGTGAACACTGAAGCTTTCTTT | NA | TRBV9 | NA | TRBJ1-1
CASSNRDTTFF | TGTGCCAGCAGTAACAGGGATACTACGTTCTTC | NA | TRBV27 | NA | TRBJ2-1
CASSGTSPGNIQYF | TGTGCCAGTAGTGGTACTAGCCCGGGAAACATTCAGTACTTC | NA | TRBV19 | NA | TRBJ2-4
CASSLTTGNTEAFF | TGCGCCAGCAGCCTGACGACAGGTAACACTGAAGCTTTCTTT | NA | TRBV5-1 | NA | TRBJ1-1
CASTESPSEQYF | TGTGCCAGCACCGAAAGTCCTAGCGAGCAGTACTTC | NA | TRBV6-1 | once | TRBJ2-7
CAWGGQAGVVNEQFF | TGTGCCTGGGGGGGGCAGGCGGGAGTGGTTAATGAGCAGTTCTTC | NA | TRBV30 | NA | TRBJ2-1
CASNLAGGPETQYF | TGCGCCAGCAACCTGGCGGGAGGTCCGGAGACCCAGTACTTC | TRBD2 | TRBV5-1 | NA | TRBJ2-5
CASSQDGTGGYQPQHF | TGCGCCAGCAGCCAAGACGGGACAGGCGGCTATCAGCCCCAGCATTTT | TRBD1 | TRBV4-1 | NA | TRBJ1-5
CASSPTRYNEKLFF | TGCGCCAGCAGCCCTACGAGATATAATGAAAAACTGTTTTTT | NA | TRBV5-1 | once | TRBJ1-4
CASRESGGSGELFF | TGTGCCAGCAGGGAATCGGGAGGAAGCGGGGAGCTGTTTTTT | TRBD2 | TRBV2 | few | TRBJ2-2
CASSPDRVNEKLFF | TGTGCCAGCAGTCCAGACAGAGTTAATGAAAAACTGTTTTTT | NA | TRBV27 | NA | TRBJ1-4
CASSADRVSSYEQYF | TGTGCCAGCAGTGCGGACAGGGTCAGCTCCTACGAGCAGTACTTC | TRBD1 | TRBV6-1 | NA | TRBJ2-7
CASSEVAPGQKTYEQYF | TGCGCCAGCAGCGAAGTGGCCCCGGGACAGAAGACCTACGAGCAGTACTTC | TRBD1 | TRBV5-1 | NA | TRBJ2-7
CASRGGQGRQPQHF | TGTGCCAGCAGGGGAGGACAGGGTCGGCAGCCCCAGCATTTT | TRBD1 | TRBV28 | NA | TRBJ1-5
CASSPNRGETQYF | TGCGCCAGCAGCCCCAACCGGGGAGAGACCCAGTACTTC | NA | TRBV5-1 | NA | TRBJ2-5
CASSLPNRGGGELFF | TGTGCCAGCAGCTTGCCCAACAGGGGCGGCGGGGAGCTGTTTTTT | TRBD1 | TRBV5-4 | few | TRBJ2-2
CASSLGHANTEAFF | TGTGCCAGCAGCTTAGGACACGCGAACACTGAAGCTTTCTTT | NA | TRBV7-3 | NA | TRBJ1-1
CASSLDREAFF | TGTGCCAGCTCACTTGACAGGGAAGCTTTCTTT | NA | TRBV18 | NA | TRBJ1-1
CASSSDPSGGELFF | TGCGCCAGCAGTTCGGATCCATCGGGCGGGGAGCTGTTTTTT | NA | TRBV5-1 | NA | TRBJ2-2
CASSLDPAGTQYF | TGTGCCAGCAGCTTGGACCCTGCGGGTACGCAGTATTTT | NA | TRBV7-9 | NA | TRBJ2-3